These 14 T cell receptor beta chains originate from one sample sequenced in a study of early T cells in non-severe SARS-CoV-2 infection. TCRdb used MiXCR to reprocess the 5' RACE reads, holding one entry per CDR3 protein. The sample holds 50,000 to 70,000 distinct CDR3 sequences, under 10% seen once. Sequencing was done on a sample of whole blood. The receptors here all came from an adult who was a healthcare worker with PCR-confirmed SARS-CoV-2 infection or an uninfected control (not recorded which).

Turning to this clonotype: Possible read error: a much larger clone is one base away. The chain has TRBV28 and TRBJ2-7, with TRBD1 matching over 9 bases. Germline lookup yields CDR1 MDHEN and CDR2 SYDVKM. This CDR3 is 13 amino acids long. The CDR3: CASSWTGAYEQCF. The CDR3, as DNA: TGTGCCAGCAGTTGGACAGGGGCCTACGAGCAGTGCTTC.

This clonotype came up a few times. This chain joins TRBV27 and TRBJ1-4; TRBD1 agrees at 7 bases. After removal of 5 bases from V and 6 bases from J, the junction contained 6 bases not matched to a gene. CDR1 MNHEY and CDR2 SMNVEV come from the germline V gene (reference sequence). The CDR3 spans 14 residues. CDR3 protein: CASSVQGRDEKLFF. In DNA form, the CDR3 reads TGTGCCAGCAGTGTACAGGGGAGGGATGAAAAACTGTTTTTT. The full variable domain, rest sourced from reference TRBV27 and TRBJ1-4, is EAQVTQNPRYLITVTGKKLTVTCSQNMNHEYMSWYRQDPGLGLRQIYYSMNVEVTDKGDVPEGYKVSRKEKRNFPLILESPSPNQTSLYFCASSVQGRDEKLFFGSGTQLSVL.

The rearrangement uses TRBV7-9 and TRBJ1-5; 7 nucleotides agree with TRBD1. The CDR3 is made up of 17 amino acids. Germline V lookup: CDR1 SEHNR, CDR2 FQNEAQ (reference sequence). V dropped 6 bases and J dropped 3; count of bases not matched to a gene: 14. CDR3 loop: CASSWGHPGQHNQPQHF. As DNA, the CDR3 is TGTGCCAGCAGTTGGGGGCATCCGGGACAGCACAATCAGCCCCAGCATTTT.

In its sample, this clonotype was seen many times. V gene TRBV30 combines with J gene TRBJ1-1; maybe TRBD1 (5 bases). This CDR3 has 14 amino acids. The germline V gene encodes CDR1 GTSNPN and CDR2 SVGIG (reference sequence). V lost 3 bases and J 3 bases, leaving 14 bases between the germline ends. The CDR3 is CAWRGSGDDTEAFF. DNA of the CDR3: TGTGCCTGGAGGGGATCGGGGGACGACACTGAAGCTTTCTTT. The complete variable domain, with remaining parts taken from reference TRBV30 and TRBJ1-1, reads SQTIHQWPATLVQPVGSPLSLECTVEGTSNPNLYWYRQAAGRGLQLLFYSVGIGQISSEVPQNLSASRPQDRQFILSSKKLLLSDSGFYLCAWRGSGDDTEAFFGQGTRLTVV.

This clonotype was seen at least ten times. CDR3 nucleotides: TGTGCCAGCAGTGAAGAGCGGGAGGGCAATGAGCAGTTCTTC. It yields the protein CASSEEREGNEQFF. The chain links TRBV2 to TRBJ2-1, with 10 bases aligning to TRBD2. The CDR3 totals 14 residues. Trimming took 1 base from V and 6 from J; bases not matched to a gene: 0. The V gene's germline CDR1 is SNHLY and CDR2 FYNNEI.

The gene calls are TRBV3-1 and TRBJ2-5, with D perhaps being TRBD1 or TRBD2 (5 bases each). The germline V gene encodes CDR1 LGHDT and CDR2 YNNKEL (reference sequence). The CDR3 consists of 15 residues. Trimming left V 5 bases short and J 0 bases short, with 13 bases between. Here the CDR3 reads CASSAQRTNQETQYF. The CDR3 DNA reads as TGTGCCAGCAGCGCCCAGCGGACAAACCAAGAGACCCAGTACTTC.

This clonotype appeared a few times. The J gene is TRBJ2-1, the V gene TRBV6-1; 7 bases agree with TRBD1. Trimming at V came to 6 bases and at J to 7 bases, leaving 3 bases not matched to a gene. Germline lookup yields CDR1 MNHNS and CDR2 SASEGT. This CDR3 is 12 amino acids long. In DNA, the CDR3 is TGTGCCAGCAGGACAGGGCTTAATGAGCAGTTCTTC. Translating it yields CASRTGLNEQFF.

This clonotype was recorded at least ten times. V and J are TRBV7-8 and TRBJ2-1, with D perhaps matching TRBD2 (5 bases). In germline, CDR1 is SGHVS, CDR2 FQNEAQ. This CDR3 is 11 amino acids long. Trimming stripped 3 bases from V and 13 bases from J, with 10 bases between. This CDR3 reads CASSLASTQFF. The CDR3 nucleotides are TGTGCCAGCAGCTTGGCTAGCACCCAGTTCTTC.

This clonotype was counted only a few times. This rearrangement joins TRBV19 to TRBJ2-7; a weak D match, TRBD2 (5 bases). There are 14 residues in the CDR3. Trimming took off 5 bases at V and 1 base at J, with 12 bases between the two ends. Germline V gene lookup returns CDR1 LNHDA and CDR2 SQIVND (reference sequence). CDR3 in amino acids: CASSPWELSYEQYF. CDR3 nucleotide sequence: TGTGCCAGTAGTCCCTGGGAGTTATCCTACGAGCAGTACTTC.

The gene calls are TRBV6-6 and TRBJ1-2; unclear D gene. Germline V gene sequence: CDR1 MNHNY, CDR2 SVGAGI (reference sequence). This CDR3 region has 15 residues. V was trimmed by 8 bases and J by 5 bases, leaving 21 bases between them. CDR3 loop: CASSPIGRSQYGYTF. In DNA, the CDR3 is TGTGCCAGCTCCCCGATCGGAAGGAGCCAATATGGCTACACCTTC.

This clonotype was counted many times. This chain links TRBV9 with TRBJ1-4; the D gene is possibly TRBD1 (6 bases). This CDR3 region has 15 residues. The V end was cut by 7 bases, the J end by 3 bases, with 16 bases between. Germline V CDR1 and CDR2: SGDLS, YYNGEE. The CDR3 nucleotides are TGTGCCAGCCAAGAGGGACATTCTGCTAATGAAAAACTGTTTTTT. Protein sequence: CASQEGHSANEKLFF.

This clonotype showed up many times. The gene calls are TRBV29-1 and TRBJ1-4, with D maybe TRBD1 (5 bases). Trimming stripped 5 bases from V and 2 bases from J, with 9 bases between. CDR3 length: 13 amino acids. The germline CDR1 and CDR2 sequences are SQVTM and ANQGSEA. CDR3 residues: CSVRGGTNEKLFF. The CDR3 DNA reads as TGCAGCGTTAGGGGAGGCACTAATGAAAAACTGTTTTTT.

This chain links TRBV12-3 or TRBV12-4 with TRBJ2-2; tentatively, D is TRBD2 (6 bases). CDR3 length: 15 residues. V was trimmed by 3 bases and J by 1 base, leaving 9 bases between them. In DNA form, the CDR3 reads TGTGCCAGCAGTTTCTACGGGAGGAACACCGGGGAGCTGTTTTTT. It specifies CASSFYGRNTGELFF.

The sample holds a few counts of this clonotype. The J gene is TRBJ2-1, the V gene TRBV5-1, with D tentatively TRBD1 (6 bases). This CDR3 is 13 amino acids long. Trimming pared 6 bases from V and 6 bases from J, leaving 13 bases between. CDR1 SGHRS and CDR2 YFSETQ come from the germline V gene. Written as DNA, the CDR3 is TGCGCCAGCACCATGAGAGGGGGCAATGAGCAGTTCTTC. It specifies CASTMRGGNEQFF.